One and the same sample provided the 3 T cell receptor beta chains below, sequenced in a study of T cell responses to AZD1222 COVID-19 vaccine. Produced via immunoSEQ multiplex PCR; TCRdb's table is partial and in-frame only. The sample has 100,000 to 150,000 clones, roughly 88% seen once. This specimen was peripheral blood, taken on day 0 of AZD1222 vaccination. These receptors were taken from an adult in good health.

This chain uses TRBV14 with TRBJ2-3, with D unclear. Germline V gene sequence: CDR1 SGHDN, CDR2 FVKESK. The CDR3 loop spans 13 amino acids. The V and J ends lost 0 bases and 6 bases respectively, with 7 bases between them. CDR3 region: CASSQDHWDTQYF. DNA for the CDR3: TGTGCCAGCAGCCAAGATCATTGGGATACGCAGTATTTT.

The chain uses TRBV5-1 and TRBJ1-4, with D unresolved. Deletions cut 3 bases from V and 4 bases from J, with 16 bases between. This CDR3 contains 16 residues. Germline CDR1 and CDR2: SGHRS and YFSETQ. DNA for the CDR3: TGCGCCAGCAGCTCCCAGAAGGACGGCCTTAATGAAAAACTGTTTTTT. Translation gives CASSSQKDGLNEKLFF.

The rearrangement joins TRBV27 to TRBJ1-1, with 12 nucleotides matching TRBD1. CDR3 size: 15 residues. J lost 7 bases, V lost 0 bases, and 3 bases had no gene match. Germline V gene data show CDR1 as MNHEY and CDR2 as SMNVEV (reference sequence). The CDR3 bases are TGTGCCAGCAGTTTATCGGGACAGGGGGCCGGTGAAGCTTTCTTT. Its protein is CASSLSGQGAGEAFF.